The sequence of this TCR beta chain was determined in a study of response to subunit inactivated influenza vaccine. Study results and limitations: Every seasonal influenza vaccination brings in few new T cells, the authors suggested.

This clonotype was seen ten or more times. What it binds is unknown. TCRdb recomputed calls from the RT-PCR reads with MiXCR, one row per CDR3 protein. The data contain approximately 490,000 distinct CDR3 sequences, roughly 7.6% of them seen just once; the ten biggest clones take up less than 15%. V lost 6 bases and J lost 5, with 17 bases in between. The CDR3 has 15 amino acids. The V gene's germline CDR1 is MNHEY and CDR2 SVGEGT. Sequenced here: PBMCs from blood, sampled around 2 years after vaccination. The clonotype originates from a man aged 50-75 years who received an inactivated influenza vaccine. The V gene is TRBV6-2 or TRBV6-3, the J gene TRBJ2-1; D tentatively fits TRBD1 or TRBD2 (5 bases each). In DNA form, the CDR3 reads TGTGCCAGCAGACGTCCCGGGACGGAAAACAATGAGCAGTTCTTC. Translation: CASRRPGTENNEQFF.